A selection of T cell receptor beta chains follows, all from one sample in a study of T cell responses to AZD1222 COVID-19 vaccine. Only in-frame clones appear in the TCRdb table, and some are missing; sequencing was by immunoSEQ multiplex PCR. Of 95,000 to 130,000 clones listed, 92% are singletons. The specimen was peripheral blood, collected 28 days after the second AZD1222 dose. These receptors were collected from an adult who received the AZD1222 COVID-19 vaccine. CDR3s leave out the opening cysteine and the closing phenylalanine or tryptophan.

v_call,j_call,cdr3_aa
TRBV15,TRBJ1-2,ATSRAQSNYGYT
TRBV28,TRBJ1-2,ASNLGGRGYT
TRBV9,TRBJ2-1,ASSVGREYFADEQF
TRBV20-1,TRBJ2-7,SASVDSLILYEQY
TRBV20-1,TRBJ2-5,SAGGGRASETQY
TRBV27,TRBJ2-6,ASSLFRGAGANVLT
TRBV21-1,TRBJ1-2,ASSKAGPAPSLDGYT
TRBV27,TRBJ2-3,ASKTTLGDTQY
TRBV13,TRBJ1-6,ASSLVEGRSSYNSPLH
TRBV11-2,TRBJ2-5,ASSLVFGGGETQY
TRBV28,TRBJ1-1,ASRDDRWSEAF
TRBV7-9,TRBJ2-1,ASSGNEQF
TRBV7-3,TRBJ2-2,ASSSSGRKDTGELF
TRBV5-1,TRBJ1-5,ASSFSPTGDSNQPQH
TRBV28,TRBJ2-7,ASSLTYEQY
TRBV28,TRBJ2-5,ASSPSSVRETQY
TRBV6-5,TRBJ1-1,ASRPTGGSAEAF
TRBV20-1,TRBJ2-3,SASLRDTQY
TRBV30,TRBJ1-1,AWSVGPQLNTEAF
TRBV19,TRBJ2-5,ASSGHSQLAGGRLETQY
TRBV4-1,TRBJ2-3,ASSQPPGIAGAPGTDTQY
TRBV10-3,TRBJ2-2,AIRQPLRIHANTGELF
TRBV7-3,TRBJ1-6,ASSDTRTGVNSPLH